The 24 T cell receptor beta chains reported below all come from one sample, sequenced in a study of blood T cell repertoires in COVID-19. The table came from immunoSEQ multiplex PCR; TCRdb's copy has only in-frame clones and leaves some out. The sample lists around 170,000 clones; approximately 80% were seen once. Sequences were obtained from PBMCs or T cells enriched from blood (not recorded which). The receptor set was obtained from a man aged 55-75 years who had been exposed to COVID-19.

The chain couples TRBV7-6 to TRBJ2-3; D is unclear. Trimming took off 0 bases at V and 1 base at J, with 8 bases between the two ends. The germline gives CDR1 SGHVS, CDR2 FNYEAQ. The CDR3 runs to 15 residues. The CDR3 coding sequence is TGTGCCAGCAGCTTAGCGTTGGGCGGCACAGATACGCAGTATTTT. As protein: CASSLALGGTDTQYF.

V gene TRBV5-6 combines with J gene TRBJ1-2, with 11 bases lining up with TRBD1. V was clipped by 4 bases and J by 7 bases; unmatched bases: 6. CDR3 length equals 14 residues. The germline CDR1 and CDR2 sequences are SGHDT and YYEEEE. The CDR3: CASSPGQGARGYTF. In DNA, the CDR3 is TGTGCCAGCAGCCCCGGACAGGGGGCTCGTGGCTACACCTTC.

The chain uses TRBV18 and TRBJ1-5; D uncertain. The V and J ends lost 4 bases and 7 bases respectively, with 17 bases between them. Germline V gene lookup returns CDR1 KGHSH and CDR2 LQKENI. This CDR3 is 15 amino acids long. CDR3 bases: TGTGCCAGCTCACAACGGGCCGGGGAGAGGCAGCCCCAGCATTTT. Translating gives CASSQRAGERQPQHF.

This clone was counted ten times or more. This rearrangement joins TRBV5-1 to TRBJ2-5; the match to TRBD2 covers 11 bases. Germline CDR1 and CDR2: SGHRS and YFSETQ. The ends lost 6 bases at V and 0 bases at J; junction bases unmatched: 4. The CDR3 extends over 15 amino acids. The CDR3 reads CASTGLADNQETQYF. DNA of the CDR3: TGCGCCAGCACGGGACTAGCGGACAACCAAGAGACCCAGTACTTC.

In this sample, this clone turned up once. This chain joins TRBV2 and TRBJ1-4; the match to TRBD1 covers 7 bases. There are 13 residues in the CDR3. Germline V lookup: CDR1 SNHLY, CDR2 FYNNEI. Trimming at V came to 4 bases and at J to 7 bases, leaving 3 bases not matched to a gene. DNA for the CDR3: TGTGCCAGCAGTGGGACAGGAGGTGAAAAACTGTTTTTT. This sequence encodes CASSGTGGEKLFF.

This rearrangement joins TRBV13 to TRBJ2-1; 9 bases line up with TRBD2. V lost 5 bases and J lost 7; bases outside the gene matches: 12. The germline V gene has CDR1 PRHDT and CDR2 FYEKMQ (reference sequence). The CDR3 extends over 16 amino acids. In nucleotides, the CDR3 is TGTGCCAGCAGCATACTACTTAGCGGGGGTACGAATGAGCAGTTCTTC. Translated: CASSILLSGGTNEQFF.

This rearrangement joins TRBV2 to TRBJ1-4, with D possibly TRBD1 on 5 matching bases. This CDR3 is built from 15 residues. Per the germline V gene, CDR1 is SNHLY and CDR2 is FYNNEI. V shed 0 bases and J shed 3 bases, with 8 bases lying between them. The CDR3 sequence is CASSEARGANEKLFF. In nucleotides, the CDR3 is TGTGCCAGCAGTGAAGCACGGGGGGCTAATGAAAAACTGTTTTTT.

The rearrangement uses TRBV30 and TRBJ2-1; tentative D call: TRBD1 (5 bases). Germline V gene data show CDR1 as GTSNPN and CDR2 as SVGIG (reference sequence). V lost 3 bases and J 0 bases, leaving 21 bases between the germline ends. The CDR3 extends over 18 amino acids. The CDR3 protein is CAWSFIPGTGASYNEQFF. In DNA form, the CDR3 reads TGTGCCTGGAGCTTCATACCAGGAACAGGAGCCTCCTACAATGAGCAGTTCTTC.

The rearrangement uses TRBV19 and TRBJ1-2; the match to TRBD1 covers 7 bases. This CDR3 region has 15 residues. Germline assignment: CDR1 LNHDA and CDR2 SQIVND (reference sequence). Germline trimming cut 5 bases from V and 2 bases from J; bases unmatched to any gene: 8. CDR3 protein: CASSPRQGDNYGYTF. DNA for the CDR3: TGTGCCAGTAGTCCCAGACAGGGCGACAACTATGGCTACACCTTC.

This rearrangement joins TRBV27 to TRBJ2-7, with 11 bases aligning to TRBD2. With V trimmed by 6 bases and J by 1 base, 20 bases remained unmatched. Germline assignment: CDR1 MNHEY and CDR2 SMNVEV (reference sequence). This CDR3 has 20 amino acids. CDR3 DNA: TGTGCCAGCAGAGACAGGATGTGGCTAGCGGGGGGACCACTTTCCTACGAGCAGTACTTC. Translated, it gives CASRDRMWLAGGPLSYEQYF.

The chain has TRBV9 and TRBJ2-7; no clear D gene. Germline-derived CDR1 and CDR2 are SGDLS and YYNGEE. The CDR3 has 13 amino acids. V dropped 1 base and J dropped 3 bases, with 8 bases sitting between them. CDR3 coding DNA: TGTGCCAGCAGCGTAACCCCTATCTACGAGCAGTACTTC. Protein product: CASSVTPIYEQYF.

V usage is TRBV28 and J usage is TRBJ2-7, with a tentative D call TRBD1 (6 bases). This CDR3 has 21 amino acids. Germline V gene data show CDR1 as MDHEN and CDR2 as SYDVKM. V lost 7 bases, J lost 2 bases, and 36 bases lay in between. CDR3 in DNA: TGTGCCAGCACCTCGCTATTTTGGGGTGACAGGAGACCGGTCAGGGCCTACGAGCAGTACTTC. Protein: CASTSLFWGDRRPVRAYEQYF.

This chain links TRBV5-1 with TRBJ2-2; 7 positions agree with TRBD2. Per germline, CDR1 SGHRS and CDR2 YFSETQ. The ends lost 4 bases at V and 6 bases at J; junction bases unmatched: 12. The CDR3 is 16 amino acids. The CDR3 bases are TGCGCCAGCAGCCCTCTTGCGGGAGTGGGGGCCGGGGAGCTGTTTTTT. Amino acids: CASSPLAGVGAGELFF.

The chain uses TRBV30 and TRBJ2-6; D is possibly TRBD2 (5 bases). In germline, CDR1 is GTSNPN, CDR2 SVGIG (reference sequence). This CDR3 contains 17 residues. V lost 0 bases and J 0 bases, leaving 12 bases between the germline ends. CDR3 sequence: CAWSVFSGSSGANVLTF. DNA of the CDR3: TGTGCCTGGAGTGTGTTCTCGGGGAGCTCTGGGGCCAACGTCCTGACTTTC. Full variable domain (missing parts from reference TRBV30 and TRBJ2-6): SQTIHQWPATLVQPVGSPLSLECTVEGTSNPNLYWYRQAAGRGLQLLFYSVGIGQISSEVPQNLSASRPQDRQFILSSKKLLLSDSGFYLCAWSVFSGSSGANVLTFGAGSRLTVL.

The chain couples TRBV27 to TRBJ1-6, with D maybe TRBD1 (6 bases). This CDR3 has 14 residues. The V end was cut by 3 bases, the J end by 9 bases, with 12 bases between. Germline assignment: CDR1 MNHEY and CDR2 SMNVEV (reference sequence). In DNA form, the CDR3 reads TGTGCCAGCAGTTTTAGACAGGAGGTTTCACCCCTCCACTTT. Its protein product is CASSFRQEVSPLHF.

The chain uses TRBV14 and TRBJ2-5, with a tentative D call TRBD1 (5 bases). The V and J ends lost 3 bases and 4 bases respectively, with 15 bases between them. The CDR3 is 15 residues long. Per the germline V gene, CDR1 is SGHDN and CDR2 is FVKESK. CDR3: CASSHGRAGRETQYF. The DNA for the CDR3 is TGTGCCAGCAGCCACGGAAGGGCAGGGCGAGAGACCCAGTACTTC.

The chain is built from TRBV19 and TRBJ1-1; weak D call: TRBD1 (5 bases). The CDR3 sequence is 13 residues long. V was trimmed by 7 bases and J by 0 bases, leaving 9 bases between them. CDR1 and CDR2 (germline): LNHDA, SQIVND (reference sequence). CDR3 sequence: CASKRTLNTEAFF. CDR3 in DNA: TGTGCCAGTAAACGGACATTGAACACTGAAGCTTTCTTT.

This rearrangement joins TRBV10-1 to TRBJ2-7, with 10 bases fitting TRBD2. The trim removed 4 bases at V and 4 bases at J, leaving 4 bases unmatched. Germline V CDR1 and CDR2: WNHNN, SYGVQD (reference sequence). The CDR3 is 14 residues long. CDR3 nucleotides: TGCGCCAGCAGTGCTAGCGGGAGAGCATACGAGCAGTACTTC. It is translated as CASSASGRAYEQYF.

This chain links TRBV15 with TRBJ1-1; 7 bases line up with TRBD1. This CDR3 spans 15 amino acids. The V and J ends lost 1 base and 0 bases, in that order; junction bases with no gene match: 2. The germline gives CDR1 LNHNV, CDR2 YYDKDF (reference sequence). CDR3 region: CATSRGGTVNTEAFF. CDR3 nucleotides: TGTGCCACCAGCAGAGGGGGGACAGTGAACACTGAAGCTTTCTTT.

The chain links TRBV6-5 to TRBJ2-3; 13 nucleotides agree with TRBD2. The CDR3 is 15 residues long. Germline V CDR1 and CDR2: MNHEY, SVGAGI. V shed 6 bases and J 4 bases; nucleotides not matched to a gene: 4. CDR3 DNA sequence: TGTGCCAGCAGGAAACTAGCGGGAGGGCCAGATACGCAGTATTTT. Its translation: CASRKLAGGPDTQYF.

This chain links TRBV27 with TRBJ2-7; 14 nucleotides match TRBD2. Germline V gives CDR1 MNHEY, CDR2 SMNVEV (reference sequence). The length of the CDR3 is 17 residues. The V gene end was trimmed by 5 bases and the J gene end by 7 bases; junction bases not matched to a gene: 13. The CDR3 region has the DNA TGTGCCAGCAGTGTCGCCGGGACTAGCGGGAGACGTAAAGAGCAGTACTTC. Residues: CASSVAGTSGRRKEQYF.

The genes are TRBV7-2 and TRBJ2-2; 11 bases fit TRBD2. Germline CDR1 is SGHTA and CDR2 is FQGNSA. This CDR3 region has 16 residues. The V segment lost 1 base and the J segment 4 bases; nucleotides outside the gene matches: 2. The CDR3 protein is CASSLVSGRGTGELFF. The DNA of the CDR3 is TGTGCCAGCAGCTTAGTTAGCGGGAGGGGCACCGGGGAGCTGTTTTTT.

The gene calls are TRBV14 and TRBJ2-1; weak D call: TRBD2 (6 bases). This CDR3 comprises 14 residues. Germline CDR1 is SGHDN and CDR2 is FVKESK. Trimming cost V 6 bases and J 3 bases, with 12 bases left between them. CDR3 loop: CASSSGLRYNEQFF. The CDR3 DNA is TGTGCCAGCAGTAGCGGATTACGCTACAATGAGCAGTTCTTC. The whole variable domain, filled in from reference TRBV14 and TRBJ2-1, reads EAGVTQFPSHSVIEKGQTVTLRCDPISGHDNLYWYRRVMGKEIKFLLHFVKESKQDESGMPNNRFLAERTGGTYSTLKVQPAELEDSGVYFCASSSGLRYNEQFFGPGTRLTVL.

This chain joins TRBV5-1 and TRBJ1-4; the match to TRBD1 covers 8 bases. The CDR3 totals 18 residues. The germline V gene encodes CDR1 SGHRS and CDR2 YFSETQ. J gave up 4 bases and V 4 bases, and 15 bases lay outside the gene matches. DNA for the CDR3: TGCGCCAGCAGCCCGGAGGGAGGGACAGGTTTCTTTAATGAAAAACTGTTTTTT. Encoded protein: CASSPEGGTGFFNEKLFF. Variable domain in full (rest from reference TRBV5-1 and TRBJ1-4): KAGVTQTPRYLIKTRGQQVTLSCSPISGHRSVSWYQQTPGQGLQFLFEYFSETQRNKGNFPGRFSGRQFSNSRSEMNVSTLELGDSALYLCASSPEGGTGFFNEKLFFGSGTQLSVL.